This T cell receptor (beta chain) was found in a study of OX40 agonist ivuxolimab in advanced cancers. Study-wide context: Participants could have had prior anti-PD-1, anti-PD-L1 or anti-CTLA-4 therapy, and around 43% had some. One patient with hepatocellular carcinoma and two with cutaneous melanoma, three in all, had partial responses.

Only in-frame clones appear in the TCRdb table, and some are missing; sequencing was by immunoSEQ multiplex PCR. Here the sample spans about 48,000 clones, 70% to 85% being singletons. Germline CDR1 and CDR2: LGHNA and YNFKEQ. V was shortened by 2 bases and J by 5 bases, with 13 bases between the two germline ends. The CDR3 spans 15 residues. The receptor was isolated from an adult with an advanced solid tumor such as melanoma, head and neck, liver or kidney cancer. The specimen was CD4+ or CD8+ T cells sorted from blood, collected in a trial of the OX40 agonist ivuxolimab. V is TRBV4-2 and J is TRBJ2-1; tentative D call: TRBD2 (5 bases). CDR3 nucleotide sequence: TGTGCCAGCAGCCAACGTGTCGGGAATGACAATGAGCAGTTCTTC. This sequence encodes CASSQRVGNDNEQFF.